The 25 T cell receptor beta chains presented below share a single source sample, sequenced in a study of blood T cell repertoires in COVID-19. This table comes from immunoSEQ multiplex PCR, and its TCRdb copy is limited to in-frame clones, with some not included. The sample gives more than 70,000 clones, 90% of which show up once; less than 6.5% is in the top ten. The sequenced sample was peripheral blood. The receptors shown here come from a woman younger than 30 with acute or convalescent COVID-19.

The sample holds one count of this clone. The CDR3: CSASGSGRNSYEQYF. The CDR3 DNA follows: TGCAGTGCTAGTGGCAGCGGGAGGAACTCCTACGAGCAGTACTTC. The chain links TRBV20-1 to TRBJ2-7, with 9 positions matching TRBD2. Germline V gene sequence: CDR1 DFQATT, CDR2 SNEGSKA (reference sequence). Losses at the gene ends were 3 bases for V and 0 bases for J; bases not matched to a gene: 6. The CDR3 is 15 amino acids.

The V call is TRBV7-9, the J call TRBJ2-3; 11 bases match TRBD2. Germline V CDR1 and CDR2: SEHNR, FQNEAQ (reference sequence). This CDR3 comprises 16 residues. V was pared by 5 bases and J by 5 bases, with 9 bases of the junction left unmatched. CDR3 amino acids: CASSQNRGTSGDTQYF. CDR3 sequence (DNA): TGTGCCAGCAGCCAAAACCGTGGGACTAGCGGAGATACGCAGTATTTT.

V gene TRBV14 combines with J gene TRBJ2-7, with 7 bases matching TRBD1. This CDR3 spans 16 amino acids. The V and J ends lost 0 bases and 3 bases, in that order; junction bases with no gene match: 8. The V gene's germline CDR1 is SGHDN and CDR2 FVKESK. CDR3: CASSQEGTAKFYEQYF. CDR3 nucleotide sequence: TGTGCCAGCAGCCAAGAAGGGACAGCTAAATTCTACGAGCAGTACTTC.

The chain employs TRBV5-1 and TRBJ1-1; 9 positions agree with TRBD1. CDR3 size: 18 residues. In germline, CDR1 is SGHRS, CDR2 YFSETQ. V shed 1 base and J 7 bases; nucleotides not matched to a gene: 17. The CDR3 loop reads CASSLFPGQGETGREAFF. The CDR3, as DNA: TGCGCCAGCAGCTTGTTTCCGGGACAGGGCGAGACGGGCCGTGAAGCTTTCTTT.

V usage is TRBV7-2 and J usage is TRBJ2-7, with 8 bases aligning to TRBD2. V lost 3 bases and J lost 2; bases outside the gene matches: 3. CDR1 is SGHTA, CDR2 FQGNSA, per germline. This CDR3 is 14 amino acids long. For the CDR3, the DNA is TGTGCCAGCAGCTTGCGGGAGGCGACCTACGAGCAGTACTTC. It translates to CASSLREATYEQYF.

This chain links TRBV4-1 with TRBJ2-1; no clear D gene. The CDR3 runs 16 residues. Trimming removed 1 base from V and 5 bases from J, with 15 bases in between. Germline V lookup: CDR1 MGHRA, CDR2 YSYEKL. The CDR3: CASSQVFGPANNEQFF. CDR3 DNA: TGCGCCAGCAGCCAAGTTTTTGGGCCGGCCAACAATGAGCAGTTCTTC.

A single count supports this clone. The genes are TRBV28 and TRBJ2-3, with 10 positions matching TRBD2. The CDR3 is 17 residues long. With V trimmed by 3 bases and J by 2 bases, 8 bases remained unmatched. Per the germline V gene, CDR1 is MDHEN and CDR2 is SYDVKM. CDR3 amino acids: CASSLLISGGNTDTQYF. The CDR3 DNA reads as TGTGCCAGCAGTTTGTTAATTAGCGGGGGGAACACAGATACGCAGTATTTT.

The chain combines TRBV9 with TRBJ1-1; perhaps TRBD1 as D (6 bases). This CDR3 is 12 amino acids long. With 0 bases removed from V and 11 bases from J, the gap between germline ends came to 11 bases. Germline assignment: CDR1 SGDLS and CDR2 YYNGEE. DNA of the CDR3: TGTGCCAGCAGCGTAGAGGGGGTGAGGGCTTTCTTT. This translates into CASSVEGVRAFF. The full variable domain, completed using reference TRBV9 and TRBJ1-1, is DSGVTQTPKHLITATGQRVTLRCSPRSGDLSVYWYQQSLDQGLQFLIQYYNGEERAKGNILERFSAQQFPDLHSELNLSSLELGDSALYFCASSVEGVRAFFGQGTRLTVV.

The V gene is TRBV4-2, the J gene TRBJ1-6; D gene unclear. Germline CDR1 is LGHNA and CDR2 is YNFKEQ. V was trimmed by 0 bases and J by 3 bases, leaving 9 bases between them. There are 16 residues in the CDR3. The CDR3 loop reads CASSQDSRGYNSPLHF. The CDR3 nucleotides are TGTGCCAGCAGCCAAGACAGTCGAGGCTATAATTCACCCCTCCACTTT.

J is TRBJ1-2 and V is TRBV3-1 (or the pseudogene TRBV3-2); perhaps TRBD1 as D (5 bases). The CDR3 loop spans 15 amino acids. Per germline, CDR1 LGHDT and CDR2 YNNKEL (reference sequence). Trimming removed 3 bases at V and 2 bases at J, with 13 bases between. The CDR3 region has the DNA TGTGCCAGCAGCCATAGAGGACAAAACAACTATGGCTACACCTTC. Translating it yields CASSHRGQNNYGYTF.

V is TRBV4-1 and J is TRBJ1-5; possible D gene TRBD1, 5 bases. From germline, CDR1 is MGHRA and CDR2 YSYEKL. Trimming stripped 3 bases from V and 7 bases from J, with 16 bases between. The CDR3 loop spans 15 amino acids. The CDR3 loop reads CASSQDARASQPQHF. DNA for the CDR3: TGCGCCAGCAGCCAGGATGCCAGGGCAAGCCAGCCCCAGCATTTT.

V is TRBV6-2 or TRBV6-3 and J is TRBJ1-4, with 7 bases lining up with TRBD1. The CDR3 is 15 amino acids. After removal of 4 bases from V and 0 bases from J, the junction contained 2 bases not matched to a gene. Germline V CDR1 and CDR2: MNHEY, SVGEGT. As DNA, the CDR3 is TGTGCCAGCAGTTCCAGGGGGGCAACTAATGAAAAACTGTTTTTT. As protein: CASSSRGATNEKLFF.

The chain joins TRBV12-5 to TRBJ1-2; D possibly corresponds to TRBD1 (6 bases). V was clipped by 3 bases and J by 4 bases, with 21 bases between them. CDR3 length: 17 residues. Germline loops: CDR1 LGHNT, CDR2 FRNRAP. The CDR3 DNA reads TGTGCTAGTGGTTTTAGTGGCCAGGGGAGAGGTGGCTATGGCTACACCTTC. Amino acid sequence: CASGFSGQGRGGYGYTF.

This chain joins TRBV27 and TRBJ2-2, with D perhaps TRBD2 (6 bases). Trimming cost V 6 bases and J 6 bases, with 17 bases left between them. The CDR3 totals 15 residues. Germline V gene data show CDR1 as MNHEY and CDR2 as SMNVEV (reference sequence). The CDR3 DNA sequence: TGTGCCAGCAGGCTGACTAGTGGGTTCTCCGGGGAGCTGTTTTTT. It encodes CASRLTSGFSGELFF.

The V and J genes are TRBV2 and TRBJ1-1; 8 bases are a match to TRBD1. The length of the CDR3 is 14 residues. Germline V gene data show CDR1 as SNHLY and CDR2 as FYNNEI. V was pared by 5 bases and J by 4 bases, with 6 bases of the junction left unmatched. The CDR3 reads CASSLAQGGTEAFF. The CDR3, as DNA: TGTGCCAGCAGTTTAGCACAGGGGGGCACTGAAGCTTTCTTT.

The CDR3 protein is CASSSQGADEQFF. In DNA, the CDR3 is TGTGCCAGCAGCTCACAGGGGGCGGATGAGCAGTTCTTC. The rearrangement links TRBV7-9 to TRBJ2-1, with 9 bases aligning to TRBD1. CDR1 is SEHNR, CDR2 FQNEAQ, per germline (reference sequence). The CDR3 contains 13 residues. V lost 4 bases and J lost 8; bases outside the gene matches: 3.

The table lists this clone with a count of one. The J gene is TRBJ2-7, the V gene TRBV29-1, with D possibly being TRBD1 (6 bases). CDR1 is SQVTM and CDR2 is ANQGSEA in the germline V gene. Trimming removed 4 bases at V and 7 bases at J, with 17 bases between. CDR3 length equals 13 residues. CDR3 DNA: TGCAGCGTTGGGACAGTCCTCGGACAGGAGCAGTACTTC. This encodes CSVGTVLGQEQYF.

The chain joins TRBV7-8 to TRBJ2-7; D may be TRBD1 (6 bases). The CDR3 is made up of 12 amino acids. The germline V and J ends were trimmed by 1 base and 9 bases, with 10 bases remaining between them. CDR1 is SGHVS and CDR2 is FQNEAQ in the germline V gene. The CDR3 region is CASSLVGGPQYF. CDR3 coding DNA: TGTGCCAGCAGCTTAGTAGGGGGTCCGCAGTACTTC. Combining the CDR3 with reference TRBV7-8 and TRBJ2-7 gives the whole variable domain GAGVSQSPRYKVAKRGQDVALRCDPISGHVSLFWYQQALGQGPEFLTYFQNEAQLDKSGLPSDRFFAERPEGSVSTLKIQRTQQEDSAVYLCASSLVGGPQYFGPGTRLTVT.

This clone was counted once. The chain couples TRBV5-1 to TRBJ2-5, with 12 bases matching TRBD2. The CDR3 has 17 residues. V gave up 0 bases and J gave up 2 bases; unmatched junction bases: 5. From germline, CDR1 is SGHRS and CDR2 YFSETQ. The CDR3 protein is CASSLGPTSGGQETQYF. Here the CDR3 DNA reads TGCGCCAGCAGCTTGGGCCCTACTAGCGGGGGGCAAGAGACCCAGTACTTC.

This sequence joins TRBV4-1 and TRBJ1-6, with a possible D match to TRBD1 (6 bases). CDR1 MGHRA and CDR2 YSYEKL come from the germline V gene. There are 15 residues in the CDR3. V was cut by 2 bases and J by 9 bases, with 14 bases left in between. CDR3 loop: CASSQKGGGGSPLHF. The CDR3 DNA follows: TGCGCCAGCAGCCAAAAGGGGGGCGGGGGTTCACCCCTCCACTTT.

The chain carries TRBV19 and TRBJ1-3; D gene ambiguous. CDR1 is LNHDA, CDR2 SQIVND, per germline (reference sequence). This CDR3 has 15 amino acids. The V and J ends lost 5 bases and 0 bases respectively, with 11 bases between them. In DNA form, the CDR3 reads TGTGCCAGTAGTCCGGGAGGTCCCTCTGGAAACACCATATATTTT. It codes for CASSPGGPSGNTIYF. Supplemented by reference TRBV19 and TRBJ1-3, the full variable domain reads DGGITQSPKYLFRKEGQNVTLSCEQNLNHDAMYWYRQDPGQGLRLIYYSQIVNDFQKGDIAEGYSVSREKKESFPLTVTSAQKNPTAFYLCASSPGGPSGNTIYFGEGSWLTVV.

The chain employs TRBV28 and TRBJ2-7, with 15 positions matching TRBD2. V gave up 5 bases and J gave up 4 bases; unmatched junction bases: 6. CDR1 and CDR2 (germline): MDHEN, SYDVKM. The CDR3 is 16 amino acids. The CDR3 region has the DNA TGTGCCAGCAGTCCCCGGACTAGCGGGGGGGCGTACGAGCAGTACTTC. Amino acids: CASSPRTSGGAYEQYF.

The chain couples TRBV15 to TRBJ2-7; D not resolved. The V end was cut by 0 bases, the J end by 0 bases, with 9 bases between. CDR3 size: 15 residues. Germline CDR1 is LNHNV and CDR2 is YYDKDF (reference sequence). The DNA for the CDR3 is TGTGCCACCAGCAGAGATCCTGTGAGCTCCTACGAGCAGTACTTC. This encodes CATSRDPVSSYEQYF. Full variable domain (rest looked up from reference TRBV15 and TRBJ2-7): DAMVIQNPRYQVTQFGKPVTLSCSQTLNHNVMYWYQQKSSQAPKLLFHYYDKDFNNEADTPDNFQSRRPNTSFCFLDIRSPGLGDTAMYLCATSRDPVSSYEQYFGPGTRLTVT.

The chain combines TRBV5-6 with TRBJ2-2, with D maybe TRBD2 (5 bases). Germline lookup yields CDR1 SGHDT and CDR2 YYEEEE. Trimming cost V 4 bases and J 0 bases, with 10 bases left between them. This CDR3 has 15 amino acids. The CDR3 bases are TGTGCCAGCAGCCCCGCGGGCGCGAACACCGGGGAGCTGTTTTTT. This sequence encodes CASSPAGANTGELFF.

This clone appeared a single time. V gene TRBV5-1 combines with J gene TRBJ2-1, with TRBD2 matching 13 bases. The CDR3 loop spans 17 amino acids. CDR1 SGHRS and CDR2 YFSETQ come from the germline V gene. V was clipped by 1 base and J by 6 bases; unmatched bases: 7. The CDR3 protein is CASSLRLAGGGGNEQFF. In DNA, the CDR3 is TGCGCCAGCAGCTTGCGACTAGCGGGGGGCGGGGGCAATGAGCAGTTCTTC.